This T cell receptor (beta chain) was recorded in a study of chemoradiotherapy in HPV16-positive cancers. The CDR3 is 14 amino acids. Germline loops: CDR1 SGHNT, CDR2 YYREEE (reference sequence). V was pared by 0 bases and J by 8 bases, with 11 bases between. A word on this clone: Its antigen is unknown.

Repeated repertoire sampling spanned the course of chemoradiotherapy. Sequencing was performed with immunoSEQ multiplex PCR; in TCRdb, only in-frame clones are kept and a portion is missing. Here the sample spans 53,000 or so clones, over 85% being singletons. Study-wide results and limits: Candidate HPV-specific clones and E7-related TCR motifs grew in tumor during treatment.

The V gene is TRBV5-4, the J gene TRBJ1-4; no definite D call. The sequence was obtained from a human donor with HPV-associated anogenital cancer. Specimen: blood, collected from a patient who underwent chemoradiotherapy. The CDR3 DNA reads TGTGCCAGCAGCTTGGTCGGGCGTTCGGAAAAACTGTTTTTT. It yields the protein CASSLVGRSEKLFF.